This is a list of T cell receptor beta chains from one sample in a study of T cells in Graves' hyperthyroidism and ophthalmopathy. TCRdb itself ran the multiplex PCR reads through MiXCR, one entry per CDR3 protein. The sample contains about 620,000 distinct CDR3 sequences, roughly 16% of which appear only once. The sequenced material came from blood. The receptor set was obtained from a young woman with Graves' hyperthyroidism. Both conserved end residues are part of each CDR3. The D gene is left open where the match is weak. Clone size appears in some rows only: once, few, many, or a class for an expanded clone.

.,TRBJ1-1,TRBD1,TRBV10-2,TGCGCCGGTGGGACAGGGGCTCGGACTGAAGCTTTCTTT,CAGGTGARTEAFF
many,TRBJ2-1,.,TRBV11-2,TGTGCCAGCAGCTTAGATCTCTTCTATGAGCAGTTCTTC,CASSLDLFYEQFF
many,TRBJ1-2,.,TRBV6-1,TGTGCCAGCAGTGCCCAGGGATATGGCTACACCTTC,CASSAQGYGYTF
many,TRBJ1-1,.,TRBV29-1,TGCAGCGTTGTCCGGGCTACTGAAGCTTTCTTT,CSVVRATEAFF
many,TRBJ2-7,.,TRBV5-1,TGCGCCAGCACAGCGTTCCCCTCTTACGAGCAGTACTTC,CASTAFPSYEQYF
many,TRBJ2-1,.,TRBV9,TGTGCCAGCAGCGTAGGGGGGATCATCTACAATGAGCAGTTCTTC,CASSVGGIIYNEQFF
few,TRBJ2-7,TRBD1,TRBV19,TGTGCCAGTAGTATGGTGGGGACAGGGAACTACGAGCAGTACTTC,CASSMVGTGNYEQYF
many,TRBJ2-1,TRBD2,TRBV28,TGTGCCAGCTCTACACCCCTACAGAGGATCAGACTAGCGGGAGGAATCAATGAGCAGTTCTTC,CASSTPLQRIRLAGGINEQFF
.,TRBJ1-5,.,TRBV20-1,TGCAGTGCAACCTCTGACGGAATCAATCAGCCCCAGCATTTT,CSATSDGINQPQHF
.,TRBJ2-1,.,TRBV5-4,TGTGCCAGCAGCTTAGACCCTAGGACAGACAATGAGCAGTTCTTC,CASSLDPRTDNEQFF
once,TRBJ2-7,TRBD1,TRBV9,TGTGCCAGCAACAAGGGGGGGACAGGGTTCTACGAGCAGTACTTC,CASNKGGTGFYEQYF
many,TRBJ1-5,TRBD1,TRBV19,TGTGCCAGTACCTCGGGACAGACTTATAGCAATCAGCCCCAGCATTTT,CASTSGQTYSNQPQHF
.,TRBJ2-2,.,TRBV6-2/TRBV6-3,TGTGCCAGCAAAAAGGGGGGGACGAACACCGGGGAGCTGTTTTTT,CASKKGGTNTGELFF
few,TRBJ2-7,TRBD2,TRBV4-1,TGCGCCAGCAGCCAGGGGAGGGCAAGGTACGAGCAGTACTTC,CASSQGRARYEQYF
few,TRBJ2-5,.,TRBV7-2,TGTGCCAGCAGCTTAAGTTGGAGGAGGGGACAAGAGACCCAGTACTTC,CASSLSWRRGQETQYF
many,TRBJ2-1,.,TRBV7-9,TGTGCCAGCAGCTTTGACGTCAACAATGAGCAGTTCTTC,CASSFDVNNEQFF
.,TRBJ2-3,TRBD1,TRBV5-8,TGTGCCAGCAGCTTCCCGACAGGGAGCACAGATACGCAGTATTTT,CASSFPTGSTDTQYF
few,TRBJ2-1,TRBD1,TRBV7-8,TGTGCCAGCAGCTTAGCGAGGACAGGGAGAATGGACGATGAGCAGTTCTTC,CASSLARTGRMDDEQFF
many,TRBJ1-1,TRBD1,TRBV6-2/TRBV6-3,TGTGCCAGCACCGAATCATGGGACAGGGGACCTGAAGCTTTCTTT,CASTESWDRGPEAFF
.,TRBJ1-1,.,TRBV27,TGTGCCAGCAGTAGAACAGCCTACAGCACTGAAGCTTTCTTT,CASSRTAYSTEAFF
few,TRBJ1-2,.,TRBV18,TGTGCCAGCTCACCACCGACAGGACCCTATGGCTACACCTTC,CASSPPTGPYGYTF
.,TRBJ2-5,TRBD1,TRBV15,TGTGCCACCAGCAGGGCCAGGGGGCTAATGGAGACCCAGTACTTC,CATSRARGLMETQYF
.,TRBJ1-1,.,TRBV18,TGTGCCAGCTCACCAGTAGAGCTGAGGGAAGCTTTCTTT,CASSPVELREAFF
few,TRBJ1-4,.,TRBV4-3,TGCGCCAGCAGCCACCCCGGGACGGGAGGTGAAAAACTGTTTTTT,CASSHPGTGGEKLFF
few,TRBJ2-4,.,TRBV7-9,TGTGCCAGCATTCAGGGAAACATTCAGTACTTC,CASIQGNIQYF
.,TRBJ1-2,TRBD1,TRBV29-1,TGCAGCGTTGTAGGGGAGGACAGGGGGAGGAGAGGCTACACCTTC,CSVVGEDRGRRGYTF
many,TRBJ1-1,.,TRBV18,TGTGCCAGCTCACCCGACGGTATGAACACTGAAGCTTTCTTT,CASSPDGMNTEAFF
few,TRBJ2-1,TRBD2,TRBV13,TGTGCCAGCAGCCCCGTTAGCGGGATAGAGTTCTTC,CASSPVSGIEFF
many,TRBJ2-5,.,TRBV6-1,TGTGCCAGCAGTGAAGCGAGAGTAGAGACCCAGTACTTC,CASSEARVETQYF
few,TRBJ2-7,TRBD1,TRBV29-1,TGCAGCGTTGATTTGACAGGGTCTTACGAGCAGTACTTC,CSVDLTGSYEQYF
.,TRBJ1-2,.,TRBV27,TGTGCCAGCAGTCCTTTGAGGAAGGTTACTAACTATGGCTACACCTTC,CASSPLRKVTNYGYTF
many,TRBJ1-1,.,TRBV29-1,TGCAGCGCGTCGAACAGCAACACTGAAGCTTTCTTT,CSASNSNTEAFF
.,TRBJ2-3,TRBD2,TRBV7-2,TGTGCCAGCAGCTTAGCCCGAGCGGGGGGGCCCGGGGATACGCAGTATTTT,CASSLARAGGPGDTQYF
many,TRBJ1-1,.,TRBV28,TGTGCCAGCAGTGATAACGACAGGAACGAAGCTTTCTTT,CASSDNDRNEAFF
many,TRBJ1-2,TRBD1,TRBV7-8,TGTGCCAGCAGCTCGCACCCTTCCGACAGGGACTATGGCTACACCTTC,CASSSHPSDRDYGYTF
many,TRBJ2-7,TRBD1,TRBV6-1,TGTGCCAGCAGAGACAGGGGAGCCTACGAGCAGTACTTC,CASRDRGAYEQYF
few,TRBJ2-5,.,TRBV7-2,TGTACCAGCAGCTTTATGATGGGAGAGACCCAGTACTTC,CTSSFMMGETQYF
many,TRBJ1-1,.,TRBV30,TGTGCCTGGAGTTCGATGCCCCTTAGGCACACTGAAGCTTTCTTT,CAWSSMPLRHTEAFF
.,TRBJ1-1,TRBD1,TRBV12-3/TRBV12-4,TGTGCCAGCAGTATGACAGGGGGGAACACTGAAGCTTTCTTT,CASSMTGGNTEAFF
many,TRBJ2-5,.,TRBV24-1,TGTGCCACCAGTGGGCGGGACAGCCAAGAGACCCAGTACTTC,CATSGRDSQETQYF
few,TRBJ2-7,.,TRBV5-6,TGTGCCAGCAGCCAGGACACCACCGCCTTCTACGAGCAGTACTTC,CASSQDTTAFYEQYF
many,TRBJ2-2,.,TRBV6-5,TGTGCCAGCAGTTATCGAGGGAGTAGGGCCGGGGAGCTGTTTTTT,CASSYRGSRAGELFF
many,TRBJ2-7,.,TRBV24-1,TGTGCCACCAGCCCAAGAGACGACACCTACGAGCAGTACTTC,CATSPRDDTYEQYF
.,TRBJ2-5,.,TRBV9,TGTGCCAGCAGCGTAGATCGTGGGGCAGAGCAAGAGACCCAGTACTTC,CASSVDRGAEQETQYF
.,TRBJ2-7,.,TRBV30,TGTGCCTGGAGTGTCGGGCTAGCGCAGCAGTACTTC,CAWSVGLAQQYF